The next 7 T cell receptor beta chains were all read from a single sample in a study of T cell responses to AZD1222 COVID-19 vaccine. Produced via immunoSEQ multiplex PCR; TCRdb's table is partial and in-frame only. This sample has roughly 140,000 clones, with around nine tenths found just once. The source was peripheral blood, collected on day 0 of AZD1222 vaccination. These receptors were collected from an adult in good health.

This chain links TRBV3-1 (or the pseudogene TRBV3-2) with TRBJ2-2; D might be TRBD1 (5 bases). V lost 0 bases, J lost 3 bases, and 8 bases lay in between. This CDR3 has 15 amino acids. Germline CDR1 reads LGHDT; CDR2 reads YNNKEL (reference sequence). In DNA, the CDR3 is TGTGCCAGCAGCCAAGACAGGGTCGACACCGGGGAGCTGTTTTTT. Its protein is CASSQDRVDTGELFF.

The chain uses TRBV24-1 and TRBJ2-3; D possibly corresponds to TRBD2 (6 bases). This CDR3 spans 17 amino acids. Germline lookup yields CDR1 KGHDR and CDR2 SFDVKD. Trimming removed 3 bases at V and 4 bases at J, with 19 bases between. The DNA of the CDR3 is TGTGCCACCAGTGATAATACGGGACTCCGAGGTTCAGATACGCAGTATTTT. This translates into CATSDNTGLRGSDTQYF.

This clone is a singleton in its sample. It differs at one base from a far larger clone, so likely a read error. The rearrangement joins TRBV7-3 to TRBJ1-1, with D unresolved. CDR1 is SGHTA and CDR2 is FQGTGA in the germline V gene. The CDR3 sequence is 13 residues long. V lost 3 bases and J lost 1, with 6 bases in between. CDR3 protein: CASSFWGNTEAFF. CDR3 DNA sequence: TGTGCCAGCAGCTTCTGGGGGAACACTGAAGCTTTCTTT.

The chain is built from TRBV6-2 or TRBV6-3 and TRBJ2-1; D is undetermined. V lost 3 bases, J lost 4 bases, and 7 bases lay in between. CDR3 length: 13 amino acids. Germline values: CDR1 MNHEY, CDR2 SVGEGT. The CDR3 protein is CASSYGTYNEQFF. The CDR3 DNA sequence: TGTGCCAGCAGTTATGGTACTTACAATGAGCAGTTCTTC.

This clone was recorded once. This chain uses TRBV7-2 with TRBJ2-1; 12 positions agree with TRBD2. CDR1 is SGHTA and CDR2 is FQGNSA in the germline V gene. This CDR3 has 17 amino acids. V lost 0 bases and J lost 7; bases outside the gene matches: 7. In DNA form, the CDR3 reads TGTGCCAGCAGCTTAGCGTTTTCGACTAGCGGGAGTAATGAGCAGTTCTTC. It is translated as CASSLAFSTSGSNEQFF.

V usage is TRBV6-5 and J usage is TRBJ2-7; a possible D gene is TRBD1 (8 bases). The germline gives CDR1 MNHEY, CDR2 SVGAGI. The CDR3 totals 15 residues. The germline V and J ends were trimmed by 3 bases and 9 bases, with 21 bases remaining between them. The CDR3 DNA sequence: TGTGCCAGCAGTTATATACCTACAGGGGGAGGGGGGCAGTACTTC. It is translated as CASSYIPTGGGGQYF.

The chain links TRBV5-1 to TRBJ2-3; TRBD1 matches 7 bases. CDR1 and CDR2 from the germline V gene are SGHRS and YFSETQ. The CDR3 is 17 amino acids. V was clipped by 3 bases and J by 0 bases; unmatched bases: 10. CDR3 bases: TGCGCCAGCAGCTCCCGGGACAGCATTCTTAGCACAGATACGCAGTATTTT. Translation: CASSSRDSILSTDTQYF.